This T cell receptor (beta chain) originates from a study of blood T cell repertoires in COVID-19. Study at large: Italy, Spain and the United States were the sources of the convalescent and acute COVID-19 samples. Nucleic acid was either cDNA or gDNA, and it came from T cells, B-cell-depleted T cells, or PBMCs.

The data were produced by immunoSEQ multiplex PCR, yet TCRdb's version contains in-frame clones alone and is incomplete. Of roughly 250,000 clones in the sample, roughly nine tenths were seen once. This clone showed up just a few times. Trimming pared 1 base from V and 3 bases from J, leaving 6 bases between. Per germline, CDR1 LGHDT and CDR2 YNNKEL (reference sequence). The CDR3 covers 13 residues. The chain has TRBV3-1 (or the pseudogene TRBV3-2) and TRBJ1-1; D is unresolved. Material: peripheral blood. This TCR derives from a woman aged 25 to 39 with COVID-19, enrolled during active disease. The CDR3 DNA reads as TGTGCCAGCAGCCAAGGAACAGACACTGAAGCTTTCTTT. Protein product: CASSQGTDTEAFF.